These 13 T cell receptor beta chains were all obtained from the same sample, sequenced in a study of response to subunit inactivated influenza vaccine. TCRdb reprocessed the RT-PCR reads with MiXCR, giving one entry per CDR3 protein. The sample comprises 630,000 or so distinct CDR3 sequences, less than 20% of which are singletons, and 9.5% to 13% rests with the top ten. Sequenced here: PBMCs from blood, sampled 11 to 12 days after vaccination. The receptors shown here come from a man aged 45-60 years who received an inactivated influenza vaccine.

This clonotype was picked up a small number of times. This sequence joins TRBV27 and TRBJ2-3, with D possibly TRBD1 on 5 matching bases. The CDR3 is 14 amino acids. Trimming shortened V by 3 bases and J by 6 bases, and 13 bases separated the two germline ends. Germline V CDR1 and CDR2: MNHEY, SMNVEV (reference sequence). The CDR3 region has the DNA TGTGCCAGCAGTTTTAAAACAGGCTGGGATACGCAGTATTTT. Protein sequence: CASSFKTGWDTQYF.

This chain connects TRBV6-2 or TRBV6-3 to TRBJ2-5; TRBD2 agrees at 7 bases. Germline assignment: CDR1 MNHEY and CDR2 SVGEGT. There are 15 residues in the CDR3. J lost 1 base, V lost 2 bases, and 4 bases had no gene match. CDR3 protein: CASSYRASGQETQYF. DNA for the CDR3: TGTGCCAGCAGTTACCGGGCTAGCGGCCAAGAGACCCAGTACTTC.

This clonotype has at least ten counts. The chain is built from TRBV29-1 and TRBJ2-3; D gene ambiguous. Trimming removed 7 bases at V and 4 bases at J, with 21 bases between. Germline CDR1 and CDR2: SQVTM and ANQGSEA. The CDR3 is 15 residues long. The CDR3 DNA reads as TGCAGCGCCAGAAGACACTCCGGCAGCGCAGATACGCAGTATTTT. Protein: CSARRHSGSADTQYF.

This clonotype was observed a few times. V is TRBV11-2 and J is TRBJ2-7, with 7 bases lining up with TRBD2. CDR1 SGHAT and CDR2 FQNNGV come from the germline V gene. Trimming cost V 4 bases and J 10 bases; bases outside gene matches: 13. CDR3 length: 14 residues. CDR3 sequence: CASSSFRDYPRQYF. CDR3 coding DNA: TGTGCCAGCAGCTCGTTCCGGGACTACCCGAGACAGTACTTC.

The chain uses TRBV29-1 and TRBJ1-1; D not certain. CDR1 is SQVTM, CDR2 ANQGSEA, per germline. The CDR3 covers 12 residues. V lost 6 bases and J 0 bases, leaving 8 bases between the germline ends. The CDR3 spells CSVLHLNTEAFF. CDR3 in DNA: TGCAGCGTCTTACATCTGAACACTGAAGCTTTCTTT.

The chain is built from TRBV20-1 and TRBJ2-1, with 11 bases that match TRBD2. V trimming: 0 bases; J trimming: 6 bases; junction bases outside the gene matches: 10. CDR1 is DFQATT, CDR2 SNEGSKA, per germline (reference sequence). There are 17 residues in the CDR3. The CDR3 reads CSARDIEGTSGINEQFF. CDR3 nucleotides: TGCAGTGCTAGAGATATTGAGGGGACTAGCGGTATCAATGAGCAGTTCTTC.

This clonotype occurred a few times. The V gene is TRBV20-1, the J gene TRBJ2-1, with D tentatively TRBD2 (6 bases). The CDR3 runs to 14 residues. The V end lost 3 bases, the J end lost 4 bases, and 13 bases lay between the germline ends. Germline-derived CDR1 and CDR2 are DFQATT and SNEGSKA (reference sequence). The CDR3 loop reads CSASQRERYNEQFF. The DNA for the CDR3 is TGCAGTGCTAGTCAACGGGAGCGATACAATGAGCAGTTCTTC.

This chain joins TRBV21-1 and TRBJ2-2. TRBV21-1 is recorded as a pseudogene. The CDR3 sequence is 16 residues long. The CDR3 DNA is TGTGCCAGCAGCCTTCTTCGGGGATTGGACACCGGGGAGCTGTTTTTT. Amino acid sequence: CASSLLRGLDTGELFF.

The rearrangement joins TRBV18 to TRBJ2-5; D is unclear. V shed 2 bases and J shed 5 bases, with 9 bases lying between them. CDR3 length: 13 residues. From germline, CDR1 is KGHSH and CDR2 LQKENI. In nucleotides, the CDR3 is TGTGCCAGCTCACCATCTAGATCGGAGACCCAGTACTTC. Translation: CASSPSRSETQYF.

A few counts support this clonotype. This chain's CDR3 is CASSYSGGLGDTGELFF. In nucleotides, the CDR3 is TGTGCCAGCAGTTACTCCGGCGGACTGGGTGACACCGGGGAGCTGTTTTTT. The chain joins TRBV6-2 or TRBV6-3 to TRBJ2-2; maybe TRBD2 (5 bases). Germline assignment: CDR1 MNHEY and CDR2 SVGEGT. There are 17 residues in the CDR3. Between the trimmed V and J ends, which lost 0 bases and 3 bases, there was a span of 14 bases.

This clonotype occurred a few times. V gene TRBV24-1 combines with J gene TRBJ2-1; D ambiguous. Germline CDR1 and CDR2: KGHDR and SFDVKD. Trimming took 5 bases from V and 0 from J, leaving 7 bases between them. This CDR3 region has 14 residues. CDR3 nucleotide sequence: TGTGCCACCAGTGTAGGGCGCTCCTACAATGAGCAGTTCTTC. Translated: CATSVGRSYNEQFF.

The chain employs TRBV5-4 and TRBJ1-4; D unclear. V dropped 0 bases and J dropped 6 bases, with 15 bases sitting between them. Germline lookup yields CDR1 SGHNT and CDR2 YYREEE (reference sequence). The CDR3 contains 16 residues. CDR3 loop: CASSLGRSVGDEKLFF. The CDR3 region has the DNA TGTGCCAGCAGCTTGGGGCGGTCGGTAGGCGATGAAAAACTGTTTTTT.

This clonotype was seen more than once but under ten times. The rearrangement links TRBV5-1 to TRBJ2-7; no clear D gene. V was pared by 0 bases and J by 4 bases, with 20 bases between. This CDR3 region has 17 residues. The germline V gene encodes CDR1 SGHRS and CDR2 YFSETQ. The CDR3 protein is CASSLANFAGPRYEQYF. CDR3 bases: TGCGCCAGCAGCTTGGCCAACTTTGCTGGGCCCCGGTACGAGCAGTACTTC.